The rows below give T cell receptor beta chains drawn from one sample of a study of memory CD4+ T cells and cytomegalovirus serostatus. The repertoire was sequenced with immunoSEQ multiplex PCR; TCRdb's copy has only in-frame clones and lacks some. Among over 75,000 clones, 75% to 90% were seen once, and the ten largest hold less than 4%. Sequencing was done on a sample of memory CD4+ T cells from blood. These TCRs come from an adult in good health and CMV-seropositive. Both conserved end residues are part of each CDR3. D genes are given only for firm matches. Some rows have no size entry. The others give once, few or many, or a class for an expanded clone.

V gene	D gene	clone size	J gene	CDR3 DNA	CDR3 protein
TRBV7-2	.	.	TRBJ2-7	TGTGCCAGCAGTCCGGGACGGATGTACGAGCAGTACTTC	CASSPGRMYEQYF
TRBV6-5	.	.	TRBJ2-1	TGTGCCAGCAGTTACGGGGGCTCGGGAACATTAAATGAGCAGTTCTTC	CASSYGGSGTLNEQFF
TRBV4-3	TRBD1	.	TRBJ2-1	TGCGCCAGCAGCCAAGTGAGGGGAGACAGGGACGATGAGCAGTTCTTC	CASSQVRGDRDDEQFF
TRBV18	.	.	TRBJ2-1	TGTGCCAGCTCACCACCGCTGGGGGCCTCGGCTCACAATGAGCAGTTCTTC	CASSPPLGASAHNEQFF
TRBV5-1	.	.	TRBJ1-2	TGCGCCAGCAGCTTGGCTCCAGGGTACGACTATGGCTACACCTTC	CASSLAPGYDYGYTF
TRBV6-5	TRBD2	.	TRBJ2-7	TGTGCCAGCAGTCCTCCAGGGCAGGGAGGGTTCGAGCAGTACTTC	CASSPPGQGGFEQYF
TRBV5-1	TRBD2	.	TRBJ2-2	TGCGCCAGCAGCTTGTTCCTAGCGGGAGCTTTCGGGGAGCTGTTTTTT	CASSLFLAGAFGELFF
TRBV5-5	TRBD2	once	TRBJ2-1	TGTGCCAGCAGGCAAACCGGGACTAGCCCATACAATGAGCAGTTCTTC	CASRQTGTSPYNEQFF
TRBV19	.	.	TRBJ2-5	TGTGCCAGTAGTATAAAGCTACTACAAGAGACCCAGTACTTC	CASSIKLLQETQYF
TRBV7-9	.	.	TRBJ2-1	TGTGCCAGCAGCTTAAACAGAGACAATGAGCAGTTCTTC	CASSLNRDNEQFF
TRBV10-2	.	few	TRBJ1-3	TGCGCCAGCACCAGAACAGCAAGCTCTGGAAACACCATATATTTT	CASTRTASSGNTIYF
TRBV6-1	.	.	TRBJ2-2	TGTGCCAGCAGTGAAGGCCGGTCCGGGGAGCTGTTTTTT	CASSEGRSGELFF
TRBV5-4	.	.	TRBJ2-1	TGTGCCAGCAGCGTAACCGCCAGCTCCTACAATGAGCAGTTCTTC	CASSVTASSYNEQFF
TRBV6-5	.	few	TRBJ1-2	TGTGCCACACTAGGGGGGTCGGCTAACTATGGCTACACCTTC	CATLGGSANYGYTF
TRBV7-2	.	.	TRBJ1-5	TGTGCCAGCAGCTTCTGGGCTGATCAGCCCCAGCATTTT	CASSFWADQPQHF
TRBV18	.	.	TRBJ2-2	TGTGCCAGCTCACCACCGCGGAGGATGGGCGGGGAGCTGTTTTTT	CASSPPRRMGGELFF
TRBV19	TRBD2	once	TRBJ2-5	TGTGCCAGTAGTCCCCTTCTAGCGGGAGGGACGGAGACCCAGTACTTC	CASSPLLAGGTETQYF
TRBV6-1	TRBD1	.	TRBJ1-1	TGTGCCAGCAGTGAAGACAGGGGGACTGAAGCTTTCTTT	CASSEDRGTEAFF
TRBV2	.	.	TRBJ1-2	TGTGCCAGCAGTCTGGGATCCTTCTATGGCTACACCTTC	CASSLGSFYGYTF
TRBV4-2	TRBD2	.	TRBJ2-5	TGTGCCAGCAGCCAAGATTACGGCCCTTCATCACCCGGGACTAGCGGGACGCGGGAGACCCAGTACTTC	CASSQDYGPSSPGTSGTRETQYF
TRBV5-3	.	.	TRBJ2-1	TGTGCCAGAAGTTCGGGAACGGGGACCCACAATGAGCAGTTCTTC	CARSSGTGTHNEQFF
TRBV5-5	TRBD1	once	TRBJ1-5	TGTGCCAGCCAAACGGGACAGGGGGCATTAAACAGTCAGCCCCAGCATTTT	CASQTGQGALNSQPQHF
TRBV2	.	.	TRBJ1-2	TGTGCCAGCAGCCAGGACAGACTTAACTATGGCTACACCTTC	CASSQDRLNYGYTF
TRBV28	TRBD2	.	TRBJ2-7	TGTGCCAGCAGTTTGGGGGGGACTAGCGCGTACGAGCAGTACTTC	CASSLGGTSAYEQYF
TRBV18	TRBD2	once	TRBJ2-3	TGTGCCAGCTCACCAAGACTAGCGCCCGGCACAGATACGCAGTATTTT	CASSPRLAPGTDTQYF
TRBV6-6	TRBD2	.	TRBJ2-3	TGTGCCAGCAATCTTCTAGCGGGAGAAGATACGCAGTATTTT	CASNLLAGEDTQYF